This T cell receptor (beta chain) was recovered during a study of T cells in Graves' hyperthyroidism and ophthalmopathy. RNA transcripts provided the source from which TCR beta CDR3 regions were amplified. During a first-round RT-PCR of the TCR CDR3, the HTBI primer set was used. Each CDR3 protein gets one entry after TCRdb re-called the multiplex PCR reads with MiXCR. The table lists 500,000 or so distinct CDR3 sequences, roughly 15% of them singletons. Patients with ophthalmopathy all had a Clinical Activity Score of at least 3, a NOSPECS grade of at least 4 and duration under 3 months. Germline V gene data show CDR1 as LNHDA and CDR2 as SQIVND (reference sequence). This CDR3 spans 14 amino acids. V trimming: 5 bases; J trimming: 4 bases; junction bases outside the gene matches: 6. This clonotype was found a few times.

The specimen was blood. This receptor was identified in a young woman with Graves' ophthalmopathy. The chain employs TRBV19 and TRBJ1-1; 8 positions agree with TRBD1. The CDR3 sequence: CASSGRQGFTEAFF. The CDR3 DNA reads as TGTGCCAGTAGTGGCAGACAGGGGTTCACTGAAGCTTTCTTT.